The source of this T cell receptor beta chain is a study of OX40 agonist ivuxolimab in advanced cancers. At the level of the study: Ivuxolimab is an agonistic anti-OX40 (CD134) antibody, and patients were treated with it.

Turning to this clone: Its antigen is not identified.

Blood draws occurred at baseline, cycle 4 day 1, and cycle 7 day 1. Germline V gene lookup returns CDR1 MNHNY and CDR2 SVGAGI (reference sequence). This CDR3 is 15 amino acids long. The V segment lost 5 bases and the J segment 4 bases; nucleotides outside the gene matches: 8. Here immunoSEQ multiplex PCR was the method, and the copy in TCRdb shows in-frame clones only, minus some. The top ten hold 9% to 10% of the sample, which has 65,000 to 85,000 clones, roughly 90% seen once. Whole-study results and caveats: CD4+ T cells averaged fewer expanded clones than CD8+ T cells. CD4+ and CD8+ T cells in blood underwent clonal expansion by week 6 at 0.1 to 3.0 mg/kg.

The sample here was CD4+ or CD8+ T cells sorted from blood, taken in a trial of the OX40 agonist ivuxolimab. V and J are TRBV6-6 and TRBJ1-5; 7 bases match TRBD1. This TCR came from an adult with an advanced solid tumor such as melanoma, head and neck, liver or kidney cancer. CDR3 DNA sequence: TGTGCCAGCAGTCGTAGACAGGGTGGGAATCAGCCCCAGCATTTT. This sequence encodes CASSRRQGGNQPQHF.